These 10 T cell receptor beta chains share one sample of origin, sequenced in a study of blood T cell repertoires in COVID-19. The protocol was immunoSEQ multiplex PCR, while the TCRdb copy is restricted to in-frame clones and leaves out a portion. The sample shows approximately 200,000 clones, 84% of them seen only once. Sequenced material: PBMCs or T cells enriched from blood (not recorded which). Receptors originate from a woman in her 30s who had recovered from COVID-19.

This clone showed up just a few times. The rearrangement joins TRBV12-5 to TRBJ1-3, with D perhaps matching TRBD1 (5 bases). Germline V gene sequence: CDR1 LGHNT, CDR2 FRNRAP. The CDR3 totals 16 residues. Between the trimmed V and J ends, which lost 7 bases and 0 bases, there was a span of 16 bases. The CDR3 spells CASETNRFYSGNTIYF. The CDR3 coding sequence is TGTGCTAGTGAGACCAACAGGTTCTACTCTGGAAACACCATATATTTT.

The V and J genes are TRBV14 and TRBJ2-3, with TRBD2 matching 10 bases. This CDR3 spans 14 amino acids. CDR1 and CDR2 (germline): SGHDN, FVKESK. J was trimmed by 1 base and V by 5 bases; bases with no gene match: 0. This CDR3 reads CASSGTSGTDTQYF. The CDR3 coding sequence is TGTGCCAGCAGCGGGACTAGCGGCACAGATACGCAGTATTTT.

The rearrangement uses TRBV3-1 (or the pseudogene TRBV3-2) and TRBJ2-4; 7 nucleotides line up with TRBD2. The V segment lost 2 bases and the J segment 0 bases; nucleotides outside the gene matches: 1. This CDR3 is 15 amino acids long. Germline V gives CDR1 LGHDT, CDR2 YNNKEL (reference sequence). Here the CDR3 reads CASSQRGVAKNIQYF. CDR3 DNA sequence: TGTGCCAGCAGCCAACGGGGGGTAGCCAAAAACATTCAGTACTTC.

This clone was observed a few times. This rearrangement joins TRBV28 to TRBJ1-2; the match to TRBD1 covers 9 bases. This CDR3 is built from 15 residues. Germline CDR1 and CDR2: MDHEN and SYDVKM. V lost 5 bases to trimming and J lost 5 bases; unmatched junction nucleotides: 9. This chain's CDR3 is CASSPTGGGGYGYTF. CDR3 DNA: TGTGCCAGCAGTCCTACAGGGGGCGGAGGATATGGCTACACCTTC.

The chain carries TRBV5-1 and TRBJ2-4; TRBD2 matches 12 bases. The CDR3 covers 15 residues. V was pared by 4 bases and J by 9 bases, with 8 bases of the junction left unmatched. CDR1 is SGHRS and CDR2 is YFSETQ in the germline V gene. CDR3 sequence (DNA): TGCGCCAGCAGCCCGACTAGCGGGAGATTGGCCATTCAGTACTTC. Amino acids: CASSPTSGRLAIQYF.

J is TRBJ2-3 and V is TRBV19; a weak D match, TRBD1 (8 bases). CDR1 is LNHDA, CDR2 SQIVND, per germline (reference sequence). The CDR3 loop spans 15 amino acids. V shed 9 bases and J shed 1 base, with 17 bases lying between them. This CDR3 is CARGGDRPGTDTQYF. Here the CDR3 DNA reads TGTGCCAGGGGGGGGGACAGGCCCGGCACAGATACGCAGTATTTT.

The chain has TRBV21-1 and TRBJ2-7; the table assigns TRBD1, which was not confirmed against the DNA. TRBV21-1 is a known pseudogene. This CDR3 comprises 14 residues. CDR3 DNA sequence: TGTGCCAGCACCAAAGAGGGACAGGGGTACGAGCAGTACGTC. Its protein product is CASTKEGQGYEQYV.

The V gene is TRBV5-5, the J gene TRBJ1-1; TRBD1 is a possible D gene (5 bases). CDR3 size: 14 residues. V lost 4 bases to trimming and J lost 7 bases, with 17 bases between them. Germline values: CDR1 SGHKS, CDR2 YYEKEE (reference sequence). The CDR3 DNA is TGTGCCAGCAGCCGGGGACTCAAGGGTCTTGAAGCTTTCTTT. Amino acid sequence: CASSRGLKGLEAFF.

The V call is TRBV7-8, the J call TRBJ2-7; 8 bases map to TRBD1. V was pared by 8 bases and J by 2 bases, with 20 bases of the junction left unmatched. The CDR3 is 18 amino acids. Germline V gene lookup returns CDR1 SGHVS and CDR2 FQNEAQ. For the CDR3, the DNA is TGTGCCAGCGGACGGGACAGGATGGCGCTGCTACTCACCTACGAGCAGTACTTC. Amino acid sequence: CASGRDRMALLLTYEQYF.

This chain's CDR3 is CASSLRDTYGYTF. The CDR3 DNA follows: TGCGCCAGCAGCCTCCGGGACACCTATGGCTACACCTTC. The chain recombines TRBV5-1 with TRBJ1-2; tentative D call: TRBD1 (6 bases). The germline CDR1 and CDR2 sequences are SGHRS and YFSETQ. The CDR3 is 13 residues long. Trimming cost V 4 bases and J 4 bases, with 11 bases left between them.